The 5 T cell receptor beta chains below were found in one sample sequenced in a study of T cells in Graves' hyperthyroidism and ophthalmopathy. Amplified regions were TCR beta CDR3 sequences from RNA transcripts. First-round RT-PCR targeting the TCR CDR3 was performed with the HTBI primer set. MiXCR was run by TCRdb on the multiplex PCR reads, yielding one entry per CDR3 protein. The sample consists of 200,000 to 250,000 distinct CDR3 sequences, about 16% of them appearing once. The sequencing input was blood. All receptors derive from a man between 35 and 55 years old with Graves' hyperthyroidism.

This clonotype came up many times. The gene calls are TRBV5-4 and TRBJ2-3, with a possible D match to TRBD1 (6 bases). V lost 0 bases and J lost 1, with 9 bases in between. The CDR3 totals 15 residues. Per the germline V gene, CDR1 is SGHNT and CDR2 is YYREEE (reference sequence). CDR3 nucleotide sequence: TGTGCCAGCAGCTTGGTGGGGGCTGGCACAGATACGCAGTATTTT. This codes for CASSLVGAGTDTQYF.

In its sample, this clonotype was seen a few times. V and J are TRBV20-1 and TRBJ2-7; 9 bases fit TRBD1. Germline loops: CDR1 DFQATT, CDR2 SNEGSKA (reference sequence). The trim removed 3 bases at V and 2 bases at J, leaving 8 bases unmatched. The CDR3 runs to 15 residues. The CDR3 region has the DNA TGCAGTGCTAGGGACAGGGGACCGACACCCTACGAGCAGTACTTC. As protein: CSARDRGPTPYEQYF.

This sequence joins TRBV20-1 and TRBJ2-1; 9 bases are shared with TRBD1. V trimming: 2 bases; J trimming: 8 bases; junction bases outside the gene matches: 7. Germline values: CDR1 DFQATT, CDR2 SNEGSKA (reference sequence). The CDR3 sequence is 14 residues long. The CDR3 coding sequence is TGCAGTGCTAGATCTTACAGGGGGCTCGATGAGCAGTTCTTC. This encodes CSARSYRGLDEQFF.

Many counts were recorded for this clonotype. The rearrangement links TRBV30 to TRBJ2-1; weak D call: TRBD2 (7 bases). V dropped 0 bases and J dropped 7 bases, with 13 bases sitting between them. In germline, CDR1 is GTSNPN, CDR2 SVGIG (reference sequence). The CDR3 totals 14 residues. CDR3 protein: CAWSVRGGRNEQFF. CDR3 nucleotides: TGTGCCTGGAGTGTAAGGGGGGGGCGGAATGAGCAGTTCTTC.

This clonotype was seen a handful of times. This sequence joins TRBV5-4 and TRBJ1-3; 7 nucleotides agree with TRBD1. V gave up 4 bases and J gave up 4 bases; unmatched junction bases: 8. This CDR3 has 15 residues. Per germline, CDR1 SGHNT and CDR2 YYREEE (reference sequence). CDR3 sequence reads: CASSQDRRNGNTIYF. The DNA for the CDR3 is TGTGCCAGCAGCCAGGACAGGCGAAACGGAAACACCATATATTTT.